The rows below give T cell receptor beta chains drawn from one sample of a study of regulatory T cells in long-lasting Graves disease. TCRdb processed the multiplex PCR reads anew with MiXCR; each CDR3 protein has one entry. This sample carries 300,000 to 500,000 distinct CDR3 sequences, roughly 20% of them seen once, and the ten largest clones take roughly 20%. This specimen was peripheral blood mononuclear cells (PBMCs), taken when the disease was refractory, from a patient treated with antithyroid drugs. All receptors derive from a female donor with Graves disease. CDR3s include the opening cysteine and the closing phenylalanine or tryptophan. The order of the fields is CDR3 DNA, CDR3 protein, V gene, clone size, D gene, J gene. The D gene is left open where the match is weak. Clone size is not always given. Where it is, it says once, few, many or a class for expanded clones.

CDR3nt: TGTGCCAGCAGGACAGGGAGGGGCTACACCTTC
CDR3aa: CASRTGRGYTF
v_gene: TRBV19
abundance: many
d_gene: TRBD1
j_gene: TRBJ1-2

CDR3nt: TGTGCCTGGAACGGTGATATGCCCCCGGGACCCAAATTTGGGTATGGCTACACCTTC
CDR3aa: CAWNGDMPPGPKFGYGYTF
v_gene: TRBV30
abundance: .
d_gene: .
j_gene: TRBJ1-2

CDR3nt: TGTGCCACCCACGAGCGGATCTACAATGAGCAGTTCTTC
CDR3aa: CATHERIYNEQFF
v_gene: TRBV7-9
abundance: few
d_gene: .
j_gene: TRBJ2-1

CDR3nt: TGTGCCAGTCGAACTTACGAGAACACTGAGGCTTTCTTT
CDR3aa: CASRTYENTEAFF
v_gene: TRBV19
abundance: few
d_gene: .
j_gene: TRBJ1-1

CDR3nt: TGTGCCAGCAGCCCCGTGCAGGGGCCCTATGGCTACACCTTC
CDR3aa: CASSPVQGPYGYTF
v_gene: TRBV7-2
abundance: .
d_gene: .
j_gene: TRBJ1-2

CDR3nt: TGTGCCAGCAGCCACGTAAAGCAGGGGGCCTACGAGCAGTACTTC
CDR3aa: CASSHVKQGAYEQYF
v_gene: TRBV7-9
abundance: .
d_gene: TRBD1
j_gene: TRBJ2-7

CDR3nt: TGTGCCAGCAGTGAATATCGCTCTGGGGCCAACGCCCTGACTTTC
CDR3aa: CASSEYRSGANALTF
v_gene: TRBV25-1
abundance: .
d_gene: .
j_gene: TRBJ2-6

CDR3nt: TGCAGTGCGTCTCCCTCAGGGGGCTTCAGGGGCGAGCAGTACTTC
CDR3aa: CSASPSGGFRGEQYF
v_gene: TRBV20-1
abundance: .
d_gene: TRBD1
j_gene: TRBJ2-7

CDR3nt: TGTGCCAGCAGTACAAGTGGCGGGGGCACAGATACGCAGTATTTT
CDR3aa: CASSTSGGGTDTQYF
v_gene: TRBV28
abundance: .
d_gene: .
j_gene: TRBJ2-3

CDR3nt: TGTGCCAGTAGTACAAAGGCAGGGTCTACCTACGAGCAGTACTTC
CDR3aa: CASSTKAGSTYEQYF
v_gene: TRBV19
abundance: .
d_gene: .
j_gene: TRBJ2-7

CDR3nt: TGCAGTGCTAGGTACGGTCAAATGGGTCGTCAGCCCCAGCATTTT
CDR3aa: CSARYGQMGRQPQHF
v_gene: TRBV20-1
abundance: .
d_gene: .
j_gene: TRBJ1-5

CDR3nt: TGTGCCAGCAGCTTACTAGCGGAGTACAATGAGCAGTTCTTC
CDR3aa: CASSLLAEYNEQFF
v_gene: TRBV13
abundance: few
d_gene: TRBD2
j_gene: TRBJ2-1

CDR3nt: TGTGCCAGCAGCGGGGGGTGGACCTACGAGCAGTACTTC
CDR3aa: CASSGGWTYEQYF
v_gene: TRBV7-2
abundance: few
d_gene: .
j_gene: TRBJ2-7

CDR3nt: TGTGCCAGCAGTTACCTCCCGGCGCCGAGTAATGGCTACACCTTC
CDR3aa: CASSYLPAPSNGYTF
v_gene: TRBV6-5
abundance: many
d_gene: .
j_gene: TRBJ1-2

CDR3nt: TGTGCCAGCAGTTACTCTACCACCGACACAAAAAGTAACACTGAAGCTTTCTTT
CDR3aa: CASSYSTTDTKSNTEAFF
v_gene: TRBV6-5
abundance: many
d_gene: .
j_gene: TRBJ1-1

CDR3nt: TGCGCCAGCAGTGAAGAAGTGCCGGGGCGATCACCCCTCCACTTT
CDR3aa: CASSEEVPGRSPLHF
v_gene: TRBV10-1
abundance: .
d_gene: .
j_gene: TRBJ1-6

CDR3nt: TGTGCCACCAGCACCCGGGACAGATACACCGGGGAGCTGTTTTTT
CDR3aa: CATSTRDRYTGELFF
v_gene: TRBV15
abundance: .
d_gene: TRBD1
j_gene: TRBJ2-2

CDR3nt: TGTGCCAGCAGCTCCCAGTTGGGACTAGAATCCTACAATGAGCAGTTCTTC
CDR3aa: CASSSQLGLESYNEQFF
v_gene: TRBV13
abundance: .
d_gene: TRBD2
j_gene: TRBJ2-1

CDR3nt: TGCAGTGCTAGAGATTCGGCTAGCGGAGACTCCTACAATGAGCAGTTCTTC
CDR3aa: CSARDSASGDSYNEQFF
v_gene: TRBV20-1
abundance: .
d_gene: TRBD2
j_gene: TRBJ2-1

CDR3nt: TGTGCCAGCAGCAAGACCGCCTACAGGGATTCGACTGAAGCTTTCTTT
CDR3aa: CASSKTAYRDSTEAFF
v_gene: TRBV7-2
abundance: few
d_gene: .
j_gene: TRBJ1-1

CDR3nt: TGTGCCAGCAGTTACAGTTCAGTGGGACTACGACAAGAGACCCAGTACTTC
CDR3aa: CASSYSSVGLRQETQYF
v_gene: TRBV6-2/TRBV6-3
abundance: many
d_gene: TRBD2
j_gene: TRBJ2-5

CDR3nt: TGTGCCAGCACAATACTAGAGAACACCGGGGAGCTGTTTTTT
CDR3aa: CASTILENTGELFF
v_gene: TRBV6-1
abundance: many
d_gene: .
j_gene: TRBJ2-2

CDR3nt: TGTGCCAGCAGTCCCGGGACTAGCGGGTCGAGGCAGTACTTC
CDR3aa: CASSPGTSGSRQYF
v_gene: TRBV12-3/TRBV12-4
abundance: many
d_gene: TRBD2
j_gene: TRBJ2-7

CDR3nt: TGTGCCAGCAGCTTTCAGGGTTCGGGCCAGGTAGCTTTCTTT
CDR3aa: CASSFQGSGQVAFF
v_gene: TRBV7-9
abundance: few
d_gene: .
j_gene: TRBJ1-1

CDR3nt: TGTGCCACAAGTACCATGGCTGGCACTGAAGCTTTCTTT
CDR3aa: CATSTMAGTEAFF
v_gene: TRBV19
abundance: few
d_gene: .
j_gene: TRBJ1-1

CDR3nt: TGTGCCAGCAGCTTAGACCGGGCCGAGGAGACCCAGTACTTC
CDR3aa: CASSLDRAEETQYF
v_gene: TRBV7-9
abundance: .
d_gene: .
j_gene: TRBJ2-5

CDR3nt: TGTGCCAGCAGCTCGGGCCGACCGGGCAATCAGCCCCAGCATTTT
CDR3aa: CASSSGRPGNQPQHF
v_gene: TRBV12-3/TRBV12-4
abundance: many
d_gene: .
j_gene: TRBJ1-5

CDR3nt: TGTGCCAGTAGTATAGCGGGGACAGCGTCCTACGAGCAGTACTTC
CDR3aa: CASSIAGTASYEQYF
v_gene: TRBV19
abundance: .
d_gene: TRBD1
j_gene: TRBJ2-7

CDR3nt: TGTGCCAGCAGTTCCGGGACGGGCTATACGCAGTATTTT
CDR3aa: CASSSGTGYTQYF
v_gene: TRBV6-2/TRBV6-3
abundance: .
d_gene: .
j_gene: TRBJ2-3

CDR3nt: TGTGCCAGTAGTATGGGACAGGGAGGCTACGAGCAGTACTTC
CDR3aa: CASSMGQGGYEQYF
v_gene: TRBV19
abundance: many
d_gene: TRBD1
j_gene: TRBJ2-7

CDR3nt: TGTGCCAGCAGCTTCCGGGACAGGGATTTCTATGGCTACACCTTC
CDR3aa: CASSFRDRDFYGYTF
v_gene: TRBV7-2
abundance: many
d_gene: TRBD1
j_gene: TRBJ1-2

CDR3nt: TGTGCCAGCAGCTACAGGGAGATTAATGAAAAACTGTTTTTT
CDR3aa: CASSYREINEKLFF
v_gene: TRBV12-3/TRBV12-4
abundance: many
d_gene: .
j_gene: TRBJ1-4

CDR3nt: TGTGCCAGCAGCCCCCGCCAGGGACGACCGCCTGAAGCTTTCTTT
CDR3aa: CASSPRQGRPPEAFF
v_gene: TRBV7-9
abundance: .
d_gene: .
j_gene: TRBJ1-1

CDR3nt: TGCGCCAGCAGCTCCCTTCCCGGGGCCTACGAGCAGTACTTC
CDR3aa: CASSSLPGAYEQYF
v_gene: TRBV5-1
abundance: .
d_gene: .
j_gene: TRBJ2-7

CDR3nt: TGTGCCATCAGTGGTGACTCTGGAAACACCATATATTTT
CDR3aa: CAISGDSGNTIYF
v_gene: TRBV10-3
abundance: .
d_gene: .
j_gene: TRBJ1-3

CDR3nt: TGCAGTGCTAGAGAGGCTCGGTCCTACGAGCAGTACTTC
CDR3aa: CSAREARSYEQYF
v_gene: TRBV20-1
abundance: .
d_gene: .
j_gene: TRBJ2-7

CDR3nt: TGTGCCAGCAGCCAAGATGACTATGTAGCCACTGAAGCTTTCTTT
CDR3aa: CASSQDDYVATEAFF
v_gene: TRBV3-1
abundance: many
d_gene: .
j_gene: TRBJ1-1

CDR3nt: TGTGCCAGCAGCCCGACCCCGGGGACCTCCTACGAGCAGTACTTC
CDR3aa: CASSPTPGTSYEQYF
v_gene: TRBV9
abundance: .
d_gene: .
j_gene: TRBJ2-7

CDR3nt: TGTGCCAGCAGCTGGGGGCAGAGGGAGCCCGGAACCTATGGCTACACCTTC
CDR3aa: CASSWGQREPGTYGYTF
v_gene: TRBV28
abundance: .
d_gene: .
j_gene: TRBJ1-2

CDR3nt: TGTGCCAGCAGCCTTCGGACATCGGCGGAAGGAAACACCATATATTTT
CDR3aa: CASSLRTSAEGNTIYF
v_gene: TRBV11-2
abundance: .
d_gene: .
j_gene: TRBJ1-3

CDR3nt: TGTGCCAGCAGTAAAAAACAGGGGTGGTACACTGAAGCTTTCTTT
CDR3aa: CASSKKQGWYTEAFF
v_gene: TRBV6-1
abundance: many
d_gene: TRBD1
j_gene: TRBJ1-1

CDR3nt: TGTGCCAGCAGCTTAGAAGGTAGCGGGAGCAATGAGCAGTTCTTC
CDR3aa: CASSLEGSGSNEQFF
v_gene: TRBV7-8
abundance: .
d_gene: TRBD2
j_gene: TRBJ2-1

CDR3nt: TGTGCCAGCAGTTACAGTCTCAATCAGCCCCAGCATTTT
CDR3aa: CASSYSLNQPQHF
v_gene: TRBV6-9
abundance: few
d_gene: .
j_gene: TRBJ1-5

CDR3nt: TGTGCCAGCAGCTTAGAGAGGATCGACGAGCAGTACTTC
CDR3aa: CASSLERIDEQYF
v_gene: TRBV7-2
abundance: .
d_gene: .
j_gene: TRBJ2-7

CDR3nt: TGTGCCACCCGATTGCCCCCGGGAACTGAAGCTTTCTTT
CDR3aa: CATRLPPGTEAFF
v_gene: TRBV7-2
abundance: many
d_gene: .
j_gene: TRBJ1-1

CDR3nt: TGTGCCACCCACCCGGGGCAGGGGGGAAACACCATATATTTT
CDR3aa: CATHPGQGGNTIYF
v_gene: TRBV24-1
abundance: .
d_gene: .
j_gene: TRBJ1-3

CDR3nt: TGTGCCAGCAATACTCAGGACATCTCCTACGAGCAGTACTTC
CDR3aa: CASNTQDISYEQYF
v_gene: TRBV28
abundance: .
d_gene: .
j_gene: TRBJ2-7

CDR3nt: TGTGCCAGCAGTTTACAGGCCCCCTTCTCTGGGGCCAACGTCCTGACTTTC
CDR3aa: CASSLQAPFSGANVLTF
v_gene: TRBV27
abundance: .
d_gene: .
j_gene: TRBJ2-6